These 15 T cell receptor beta chains share one sample of origin, sequenced in a study of blood T cell repertoires in COVID-19. TCRdb keeps only in-frame clones here, not all; method: immunoSEQ multiplex PCR. Of roughly 150,000 clones in the sample, about nine tenths were seen once. The sequencing input was peripheral blood. These receptors came from a woman in her seventies with acute or convalescent COVID-19.

A word on this clone: The same CDR3 is also encoded by other DNA sequences in this sample. The CDR3 bases are TGTGCCAGCAGCCGCGGGAACACTGAAGCTTTCTTT. Translating gives CASSRGNTEAFF. This chain connects TRBV5-4 to TRBJ1-1; no clear D. Per the germline V gene, CDR1 is SGHNT and CDR2 is YYREEE (reference sequence). The CDR3 has 12 residues. Between the trimmed V and J ends, which lost 4 bases and 1 base, there was a span of 5 bases. The full variable domain, completed using reference TRBV5-4 and TRBJ1-1, is ETGVTQSPTHLIKTRGQQVTLRCSSQSGHNTVSWYQQALGQGPQFIFQYYREEENGRGNFPPRFSGLQFPNYSSELNVNALELDDSALYLCASSRGNTEAFFGQGTRLTVV.

The V and J genes are TRBV27 and TRBJ1-1, with TRBD1 matching 8 bases. The V gene end was trimmed by 3 bases and the J gene end by 6 bases; junction bases not matched to a gene: 6. The CDR3 totals 14 residues. CDR1 and CDR2 from the germline V gene are MNHEY and SMNVEV (reference sequence). The DNA of the CDR3 is TGTGCCAGCAGTTTTAGACAGGGGAGTTCTGAAGCTTTCTTT. It is translated as CASSFRQGSSEAFF.

The chain has TRBV15 and TRBJ1-2; 11 bases agree with TRBD1. CDR1 and CDR2 (germline): LNHNV, YYDKDF (reference sequence). The CDR3 length is 16 residues. V lost 5 bases, J lost 5 bases, and 10 bases stayed unmatched. DNA of the CDR3: TGTGCCACCAGCCCAGTTCCCGGACAGGGGGCGTATGGCTACACCTTC. Its translation: CATSPVPGQGAYGYTF.

In this sample, this clone turned up once. The V and J genes are TRBV18 and TRBJ2-3, with TRBD1 matching 9 bases. V lost 4 bases to trimming and J lost 2 bases; unmatched junction nucleotides: 10. There are 17 residues in the CDR3. CDR1 and CDR2 (germline): KGHSH, LQKENI. The CDR3 loop reads CASSRRQGEINTDTQYF. CDR3 DNA: TGTGCCAGCTCACGACGACAGGGGGAAATAAACACAGATACGCAGTATTTT.

This chain links TRBV27 with TRBJ2-3, with D possibly TRBD1 on 5 matching bases. CDR3 length: 18 amino acids. CDR1 MNHEY and CDR2 SMNVEV come from the germline V gene (reference sequence). Trimming took 1 base from V and 0 from J, leaving 17 bases between them. CDR3 in amino acids: CASSLFEWGRYSTDTQYF. The CDR3 DNA reads TGTGCCAGCAGTTTATTTGAATGGGGCAGGTACAGCACAGATACGCAGTATTTT.

This chain joins TRBV6-2 or TRBV6-3 and TRBJ1-2; D unclear. The V and J ends lost 0 bases and 8 bases respectively, with 13 bases between them. Germline V CDR1 and CDR2: MNHEY, SVGEGT. The CDR3 sequence is 14 residues long. CDR3 nucleotide sequence: TGTGCCAGCAGTTACTCGAGGCGCCAATCGGGCTACACCTTC. It yields the protein CASSYSRRQSGYTF.

The chain carries TRBV15 and TRBJ1-2; no clear D. CDR3 length equals 17 residues. Germline V lookup: CDR1 LNHNV, CDR2 YYDKDF (reference sequence). The ends were cut back, 1 base at V and 4 bases at J, with 19 bases in the middle. Here the CDR3 reads CATSRVFPVEGSYGYTF. The CDR3 nucleotides are TGTGCCACCAGCAGAGTTTTCCCGGTCGAGGGAAGCTATGGCTACACCTTC.

The chain employs TRBV15 and TRBJ1-1, with unresolved D. Germline assignment: CDR1 LNHNV and CDR2 YYDKDF (reference sequence). The CDR3 totals 14 residues. Trimming removed 5 bases at V and 3 bases at J, with 13 bases between. The DNA for the CDR3 is TGTGCCACCAGCCAAAGGATAGGAGACACTGAAGCTTTCTTT. Translated, it gives CATSQRIGDTEAFF.

The chain is built from TRBV6-6 and TRBJ2-7, with D perhaps matching TRBD1 (6 bases). The CDR3 runs 14 residues. Germline CDR1 MNHNY, CDR2 SVGAGI (reference sequence). The V end lost 0 bases, the J end lost 4 bases, and 10 bases lay between the germline ends. The DNA for the CDR3 is TGTGCCAGCAGTTACTCGGGGACATATTACGAGCAGTACGTC. It specifies CASSYSGTYYEQYV.

The rearrangement links TRBV5-1 to TRBJ1-1; tentatively, D is TRBD1 (6 bases). The germline V gene has CDR1 SGHRS and CDR2 YFSETQ. The V end lost 5 bases, the J end lost 3 bases, and 17 bases lay between the germline ends. The CDR3 contains 15 residues. The CDR3 DNA reads TGCGCCAGCAGGGGGGCCGGAGGACTGGACACTGAAGCTTTCTTT. It is translated as CASRGAGGLDTEAFF.

In this sample, this clone turned up once. The chain carries TRBV19 and TRBJ1-5; no reliable D call. CDR3 length equals 14 residues. The V end was cut by 4 bases, the J end by 5 bases, with 12 bases between. The germline V gene encodes CDR1 LNHDA and CDR2 SQIVND (reference sequence). CDR3 amino acids: CASSRERSDQPQHF. CDR3 in DNA: TGTGCCAGTAGTAGGGAGCGGAGTGATCAGCCCCAGCATTTT.

The V gene is TRBV5-8, the J gene TRBJ1-6, with D uncertain. The CDR3 covers 14 residues. Trimming removed 2 bases at V and 10 bases at J, with 13 bases between. The germline gives CDR1 SGHTS, CDR2 YDEGEE. The CDR3, as DNA: TGTGCCAGCAGCTTACTGGGGAGGTGGTCACCCCTCCACTTT. Translation gives CASSLLGRWSPLHF.

This clone was seen more than once but under ten times. This chain connects TRBV12-3 or TRBV12-4 to TRBJ1-1; no definite D call. V dropped 5 bases and J dropped 4 bases, with 11 bases sitting between them. This CDR3 spans 13 amino acids. CDR3 sequence (DNA): TGTGCCAGCAGTGACCAGACGGGCACTGAAGCTTTCTTT. Amino acids: CASSDQTGTEAFF.

This clone showed up just a few times. V and J are TRBV20-1 and TRBJ1-2; TRBD1 might be the D (6 bases). CDR1 and CDR2 (germline): DFQATT, SNEGSKA (reference sequence). V was cut by 3 bases and J by 5 bases, with 16 bases left in between. This CDR3 is built from 14 residues. CDR3 DNA sequence: TGCAGTGCTAGTTCCGGGACAAACTTATATGGCTACACCTTC. This encodes CSASSGTNLYGYTF.

The J gene is TRBJ1-1, the V gene TRBV27; 10 bases line up with TRBD1. The germline gives CDR1 MNHEY, CDR2 SMNVEV (reference sequence). V lost 6 bases, J lost 4 bases, and 5 bases stayed unmatched. The CDR3 extends over 14 amino acids. In nucleotides, the CDR3 is TGTGCCAGCAGGGGACAGGGGAAGGTCACTGAAGCTTTCTTT. Translation: CASRGQGKVTEAFF.